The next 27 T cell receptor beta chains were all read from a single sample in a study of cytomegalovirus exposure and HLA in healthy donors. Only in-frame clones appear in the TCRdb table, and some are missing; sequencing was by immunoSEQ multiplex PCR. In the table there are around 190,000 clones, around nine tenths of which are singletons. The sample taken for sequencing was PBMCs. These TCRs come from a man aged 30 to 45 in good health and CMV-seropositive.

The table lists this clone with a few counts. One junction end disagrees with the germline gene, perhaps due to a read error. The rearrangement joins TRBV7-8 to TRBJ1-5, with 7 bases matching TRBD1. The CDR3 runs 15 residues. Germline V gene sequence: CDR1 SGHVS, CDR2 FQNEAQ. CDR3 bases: TGTGCCAGCAGCCCGGACAGGCGCCCCAATCGGCCCCAGCATTTT. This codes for CASSPDRRPNRPQHF.

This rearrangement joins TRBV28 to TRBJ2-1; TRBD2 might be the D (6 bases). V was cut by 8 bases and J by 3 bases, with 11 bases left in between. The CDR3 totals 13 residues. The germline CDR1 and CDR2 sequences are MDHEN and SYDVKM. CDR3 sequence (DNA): TGTGCCAGCGGACCGGGAGACTACAATGAGCAGTTCTTC. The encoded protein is CASGPGDYNEQFF.

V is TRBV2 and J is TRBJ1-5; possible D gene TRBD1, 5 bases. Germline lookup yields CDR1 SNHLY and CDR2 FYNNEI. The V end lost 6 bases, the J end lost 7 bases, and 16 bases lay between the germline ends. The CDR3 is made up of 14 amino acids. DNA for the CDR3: TGTGCCAGCAGAGCCGACAGACCAGAGCAGCCCCAGCATTTT. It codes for CASRADRPEQPQHF.

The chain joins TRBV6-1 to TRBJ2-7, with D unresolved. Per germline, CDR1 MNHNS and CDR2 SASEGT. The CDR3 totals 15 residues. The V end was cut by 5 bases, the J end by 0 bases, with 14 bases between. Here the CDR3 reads CASSLETVSSYEQYF. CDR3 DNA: TGTGCCAGCAGTCTAGAAACGGTCAGCTCCTACGAGCAGTACTTC.

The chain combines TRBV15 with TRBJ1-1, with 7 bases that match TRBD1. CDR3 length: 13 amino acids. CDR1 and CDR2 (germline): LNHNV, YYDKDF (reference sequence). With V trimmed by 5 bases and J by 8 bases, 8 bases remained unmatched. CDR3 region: CATSPGRDREAFF. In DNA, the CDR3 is TGTGCCACCAGCCCCGGAAGGGACAGAGAAGCTTTCTTT.

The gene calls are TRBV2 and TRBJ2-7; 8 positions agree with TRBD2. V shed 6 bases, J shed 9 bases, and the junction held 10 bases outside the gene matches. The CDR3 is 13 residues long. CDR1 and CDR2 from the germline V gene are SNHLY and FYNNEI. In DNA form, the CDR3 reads TGTGCCAGCAGGGATCCGGGGGGGCCAAGGCAGTACTTC. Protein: CASRDPGGPRQYF.

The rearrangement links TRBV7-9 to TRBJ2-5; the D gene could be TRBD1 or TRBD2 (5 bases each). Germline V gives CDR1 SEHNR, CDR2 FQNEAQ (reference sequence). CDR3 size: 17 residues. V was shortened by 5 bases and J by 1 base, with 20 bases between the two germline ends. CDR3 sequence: CASSRRGSSMFQETQYF. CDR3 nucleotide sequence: TGTGCCAGCAGCCGCCGGGGCTCCTCTATGTTCCAAGAGACCCAGTACTTC.

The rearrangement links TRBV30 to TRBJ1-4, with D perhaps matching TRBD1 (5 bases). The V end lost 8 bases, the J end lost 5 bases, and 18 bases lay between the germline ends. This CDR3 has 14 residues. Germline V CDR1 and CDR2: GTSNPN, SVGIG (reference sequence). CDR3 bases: TGTGCCGGAGGCTTCGGGGCCTCGAATGAAAAACTGTTTTTT. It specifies CAGGFGASNEKLFF.

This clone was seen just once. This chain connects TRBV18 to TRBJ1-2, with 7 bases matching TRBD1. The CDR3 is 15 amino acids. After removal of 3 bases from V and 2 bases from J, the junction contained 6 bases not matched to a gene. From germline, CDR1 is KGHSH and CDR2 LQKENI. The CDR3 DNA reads TGTGCCAGCTCACCTCTGGGACAGCCCAACTATGGCTACACCTTC. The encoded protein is CASSPLGQPNYGYTF.

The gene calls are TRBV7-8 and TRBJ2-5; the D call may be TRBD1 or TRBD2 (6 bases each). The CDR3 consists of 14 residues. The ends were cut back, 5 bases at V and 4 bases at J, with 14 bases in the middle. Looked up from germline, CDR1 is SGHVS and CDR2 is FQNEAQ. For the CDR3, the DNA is TGTGCCAGCAGCATGACGGAGGGGGGAGAGACCCAGTACTTC. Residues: CASSMTEGGETQYF. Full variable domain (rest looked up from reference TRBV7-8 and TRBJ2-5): GAGVSQSPRYKVAKRGQDVALRCDPISGHVSLFWYQQALGQGPEFLTYFQNEAQLDKSGLPSDRFFAERPEGSVSTLKIQRTQQEDSAVYLCASSMTEGGETQYFGPGTRLLVL.

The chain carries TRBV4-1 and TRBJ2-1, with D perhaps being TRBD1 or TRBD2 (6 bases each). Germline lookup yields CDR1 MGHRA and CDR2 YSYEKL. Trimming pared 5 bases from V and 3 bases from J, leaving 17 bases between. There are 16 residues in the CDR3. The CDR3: CASSNQGGGLYNEQFF. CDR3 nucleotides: TGCGCCAGCAGCAACCAAGGAGGGGGGCTCTACAATGAGCAGTTCTTC.

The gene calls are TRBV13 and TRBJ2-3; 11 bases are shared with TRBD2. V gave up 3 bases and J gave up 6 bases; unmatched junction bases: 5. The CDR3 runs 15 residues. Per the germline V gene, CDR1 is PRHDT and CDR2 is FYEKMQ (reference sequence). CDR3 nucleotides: TGTGCCAGCAGCTTCCCTAGCGGGGGGCAGGATACGCAGTATTTT. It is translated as CASSFPSGGQDTQYF.

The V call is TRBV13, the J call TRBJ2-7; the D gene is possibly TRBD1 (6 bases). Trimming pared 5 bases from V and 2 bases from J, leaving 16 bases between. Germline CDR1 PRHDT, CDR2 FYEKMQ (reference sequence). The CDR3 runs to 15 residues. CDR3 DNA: TGTGCCAGCAGCCACAAACTGCAGGGGACCTACGAGCAGTACTTC. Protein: CASSHKLQGTYEQYF.

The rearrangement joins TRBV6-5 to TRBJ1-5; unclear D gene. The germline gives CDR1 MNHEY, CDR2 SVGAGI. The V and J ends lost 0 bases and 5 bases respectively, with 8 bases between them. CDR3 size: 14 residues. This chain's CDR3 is CASSYSNRYQPQHF. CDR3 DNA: TGTGCCAGCAGTTACTCGAATCGGTATCAGCCCCAGCATTTT.

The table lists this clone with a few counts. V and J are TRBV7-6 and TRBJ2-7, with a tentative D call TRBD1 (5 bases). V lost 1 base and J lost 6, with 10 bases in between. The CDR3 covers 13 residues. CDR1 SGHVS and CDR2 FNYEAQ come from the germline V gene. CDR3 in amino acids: CASSLGGQTEQYF. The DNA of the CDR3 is TGTGCCAGCAGCTTAGGGGGCCAGACCGAGCAGTACTTC.

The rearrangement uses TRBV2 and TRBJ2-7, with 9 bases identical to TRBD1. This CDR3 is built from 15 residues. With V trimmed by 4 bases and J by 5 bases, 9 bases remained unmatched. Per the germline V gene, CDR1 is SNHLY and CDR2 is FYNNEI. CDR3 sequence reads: CASSAEDRGGDEQYF. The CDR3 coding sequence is TGTGCCAGCAGTGCCGAGGACAGGGGTGGCGACGAGCAGTACTTC. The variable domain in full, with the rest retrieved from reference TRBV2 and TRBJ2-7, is EPEVTQTPSHQVTQMGQEVILRCVPISNHLYFYWYRQILGQKVEFLVSFYNNEISEKSEIFDDQFSVERPDGSNFTLKIRSTKLEDSAMYFCASSAEDRGGDEQYFGPGTRLTVT.

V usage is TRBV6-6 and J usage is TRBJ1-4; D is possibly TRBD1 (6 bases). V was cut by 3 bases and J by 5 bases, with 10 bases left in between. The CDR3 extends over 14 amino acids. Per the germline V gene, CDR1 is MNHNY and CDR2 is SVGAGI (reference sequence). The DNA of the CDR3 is TGTGCCAGCAGTTATGGGGGCGAAAATGAAAAACTGTTTTTT. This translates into CASSYGGENEKLFF.

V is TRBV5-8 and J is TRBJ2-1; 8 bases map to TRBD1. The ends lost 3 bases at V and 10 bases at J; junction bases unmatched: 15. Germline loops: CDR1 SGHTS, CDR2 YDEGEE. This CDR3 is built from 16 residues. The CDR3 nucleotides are TGTGCCAGCAGCTGGCGGACAGGGCGCCCCTACGACGAGCAGTTCTTC. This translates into CASSWRTGRPYDEQFF.

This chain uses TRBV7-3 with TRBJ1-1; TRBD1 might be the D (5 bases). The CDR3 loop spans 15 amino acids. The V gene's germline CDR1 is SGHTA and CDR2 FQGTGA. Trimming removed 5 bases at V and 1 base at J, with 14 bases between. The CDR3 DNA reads TGTGCCAGCAGCATACACGGGGCGGGGAACACTGAAGCTTTCTTT. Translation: CASSIHGAGNTEAFF.

Here the CDR3 reads CASSTRTEISGNTIYF. The CDR3 coding sequence is TGTGCCAGTAGTACTCGGACAGAGATCTCTGGAAACACCATATATTTT. The rearrangement links TRBV19 to TRBJ1-3, with D perhaps matching TRBD1 (6 bases). The V end lost 4 bases, the J end lost 0 bases, and 13 bases lay between the germline ends. The germline gives CDR1 LNHDA, CDR2 SQIVND (reference sequence). CDR3 length: 16 residues.

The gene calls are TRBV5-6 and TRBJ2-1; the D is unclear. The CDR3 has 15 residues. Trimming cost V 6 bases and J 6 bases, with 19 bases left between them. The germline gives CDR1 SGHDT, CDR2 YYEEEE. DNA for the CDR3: TGTGCCAGCAACGCCGACAACAGTCCCTTCAATGAGCAGTTCTTC. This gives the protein CASNADNSPFNEQFF.

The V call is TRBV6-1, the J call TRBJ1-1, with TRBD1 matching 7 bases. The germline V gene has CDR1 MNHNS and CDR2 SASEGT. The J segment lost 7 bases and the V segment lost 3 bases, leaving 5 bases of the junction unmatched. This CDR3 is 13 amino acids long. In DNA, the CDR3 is TGTGCCAGCAGTGAGACAGGGTTGAGTGAAGCTTTCTTT. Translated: CASSETGLSEAFF.

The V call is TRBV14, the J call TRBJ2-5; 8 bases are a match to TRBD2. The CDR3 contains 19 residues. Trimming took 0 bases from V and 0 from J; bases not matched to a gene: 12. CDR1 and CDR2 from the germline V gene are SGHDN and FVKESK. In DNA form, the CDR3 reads TGTGCCAGCAGCCAAGATTGGAAACTAGCGGATCAGTACCAAGAGACCCAGTACTTC. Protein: CASSQDWKLADQYQETQYF.

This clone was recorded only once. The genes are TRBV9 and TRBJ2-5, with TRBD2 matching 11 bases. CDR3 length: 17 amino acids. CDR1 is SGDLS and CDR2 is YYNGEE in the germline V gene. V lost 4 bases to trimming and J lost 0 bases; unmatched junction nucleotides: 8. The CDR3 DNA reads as TGTGCCAGCAGCTTAGGCGGGACTAGCGGAAACCAAGAGACCCAGTACTTC. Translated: CASSLGGTSGNQETQYF.

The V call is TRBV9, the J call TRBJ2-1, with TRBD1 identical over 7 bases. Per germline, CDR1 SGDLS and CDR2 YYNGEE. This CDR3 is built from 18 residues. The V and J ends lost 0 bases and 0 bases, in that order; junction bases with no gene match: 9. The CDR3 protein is CASSVVPQHRGSYNEQFF. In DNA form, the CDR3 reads TGTGCCAGCAGCGTAGTCCCCCAACACAGGGGCTCCTACAATGAGCAGTTCTTC.

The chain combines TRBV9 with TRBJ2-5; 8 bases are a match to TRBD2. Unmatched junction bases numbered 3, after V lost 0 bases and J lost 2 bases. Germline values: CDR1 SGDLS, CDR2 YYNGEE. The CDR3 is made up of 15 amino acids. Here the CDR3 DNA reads TGTGCCAGCAGCGTAGGAGCGGGGGATCAAGAGACCCAGTACTTC. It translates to CASSVGAGDQETQYF. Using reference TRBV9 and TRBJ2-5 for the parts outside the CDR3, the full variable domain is DSGVTQTPKHLITATGQRVTLRCSPRSGDLSVYWYQQSLDQGLQFLIQYYNGEERAKGNILERFSAQQFPDLHSELNLSSLELGDSALYFCASSVGAGDQETQYFGPGTRLLVL.

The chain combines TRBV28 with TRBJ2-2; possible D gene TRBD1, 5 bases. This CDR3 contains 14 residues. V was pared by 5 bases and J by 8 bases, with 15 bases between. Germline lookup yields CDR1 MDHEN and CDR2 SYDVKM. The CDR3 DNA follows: TGTGCCAGCAGTGGTCCCCAGGGTAGGGGGGAGCTGTTTTTT. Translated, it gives CASSGPQGRGELFF. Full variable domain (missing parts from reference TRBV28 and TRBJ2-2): DVKVTQSSRYLVKRTGEKVFLECVQDMDHENMFWYRQDPGLGLRLIYFSYDVKMKEKGDIPEGYSVSREKKERFSLILESASTNQTSMYLCASSGPQGRGELFFGEGSRLTVL.